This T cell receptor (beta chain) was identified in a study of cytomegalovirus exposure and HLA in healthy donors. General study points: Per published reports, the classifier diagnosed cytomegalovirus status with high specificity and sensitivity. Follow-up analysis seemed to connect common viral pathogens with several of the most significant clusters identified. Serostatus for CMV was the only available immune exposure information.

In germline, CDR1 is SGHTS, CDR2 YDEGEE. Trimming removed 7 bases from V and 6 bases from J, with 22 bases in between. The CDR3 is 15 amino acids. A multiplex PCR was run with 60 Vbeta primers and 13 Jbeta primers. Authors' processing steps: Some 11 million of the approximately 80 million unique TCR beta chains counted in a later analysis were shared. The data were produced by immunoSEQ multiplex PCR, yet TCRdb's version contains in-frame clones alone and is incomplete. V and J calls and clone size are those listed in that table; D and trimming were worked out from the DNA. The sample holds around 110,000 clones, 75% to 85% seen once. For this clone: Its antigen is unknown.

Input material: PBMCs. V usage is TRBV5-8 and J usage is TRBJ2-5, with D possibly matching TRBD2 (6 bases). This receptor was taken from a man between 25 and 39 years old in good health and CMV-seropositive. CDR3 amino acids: CASFFSGEARKTQYF. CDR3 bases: TGTGCCAGCTTCTTCTCCGGGGAGGCGAGAAAGACCCAGTACTTC.